These 19 T cell receptor beta chains share one sample of origin, sequenced in a study of blood T cell repertoires in COVID-19. Data came from immunoSEQ multiplex PCR; TCRdb stores just in-frame clones and leaves some out. The sample includes about 150,000 clones, about 85% seen only once; the top ten take 0.63%. The sequenced material came from peripheral blood. Source of these receptors: a man in his sixties with COVID-19, enrolled during active disease.

In this sample, this clone turned up once. The chain employs TRBV5-4 and TRBJ2-2, with D tentatively TRBD1 (5 bases). The CDR3 runs 14 residues. Deletions cut 0 bases from V and 4 bases from J, with 7 bases between. CDR1 SGHNT and CDR2 YYREEE come from the germline V gene (reference sequence). The CDR3 reads CASSLVGVTGELFF. CDR3 DNA: TGTGCCAGCAGCTTGGTAGGGGTCACCGGGGAGCTGTTTTTT.

V gene TRBV29-1 combines with J gene TRBJ1-1, with TRBD1 as a possible D gene (5 bases). V dropped 2 bases and J dropped 5 bases, with 12 bases sitting between them. CDR1 is SQVTM, CDR2 ANQGSEA, per germline. The CDR3 runs to 13 residues. The CDR3 nucleotides are TGCAGCGTTGAACTACAGGAGGGGACTGAAGCTTTCTTT. Translating it yields CSVELQEGTEAFF.

The V and J genes are TRBV28 and TRBJ1-1; D gene unclear. Germline V CDR1 and CDR2: MDHEN, SYDVKM. The CDR3 is 14 amino acids. V was shortened by 3 bases and J by 4 bases, with 12 bases between the two germline ends. The CDR3 loop reads CASSFVLAFTEAFF. CDR3 nucleotides: TGTGCCAGCAGTTTCGTCCTGGCTTTCACTGAAGCTTTCTTT.

The rearrangement uses TRBV6-2 or TRBV6-3 and TRBJ1-2; 10 positions agree with TRBD1. V gave up 6 bases and J gave up 6 bases; unmatched junction bases: 10. The germline CDR1 and CDR2 sequences are MNHEY and SVGEGT. The CDR3 contains 15 residues. This CDR3 is CASSRETGGYHGYTF. As DNA, the CDR3 is TGTGCCAGCAGCAGAGAGACAGGGGGCTACCATGGCTACACCTTC.

This clone was observed a single time. The chain has TRBV18 and TRBJ2-7, with 7 bases matching TRBD2. Germline V gene data show CDR1 as KGHSH and CDR2 as LQKENI. V lost 8 bases and J lost 2; bases outside the gene matches: 12. There are 15 residues in the CDR3. DNA for the CDR3: TGTGCCAGCACCCCGTTTGGAGCGGGAACCTACGAGCAGTACTTC. Translating it yields CASTPFGAGTYEQYF.

Details on this clone: Other nucleotide sequences in the sample specify the same CDR3. The chain employs TRBV18 and TRBJ1-1; D is ambiguous. In germline, CDR1 is KGHSH, CDR2 LQKENI. The V gene lost 3 bases and the J gene lost 0 bases, with 5 bases spanning the gap. The CDR3 is 13 residues long. CDR3 sequence reads: CASSPGLNTEAFF. CDR3 sequence (DNA): TGTGCCAGCTCACCCGGTCTGAACACTGAAGCTTTCTTT.

The V call is TRBV4-2, the J call TRBJ2-2; maybe TRBD2 (6 bases). This CDR3 is built from 16 residues. Looked up from germline, CDR1 is LGHNA and CDR2 is YNFKEQ. V was pared by 4 bases and J by 5 bases, with 17 bases between. The CDR3 is CASSPRVSGPTGELFF. As DNA, the CDR3 is TGTGCCAGCAGCCCGCGGGTTAGCGGCCCTACCGGGGAGCTGTTTTTT.

This rearrangement joins TRBV29-1 to TRBJ2-5; a weak D match, TRBD2 (5 bases). Trimming took 3 bases from V and 1 from J, leaving 12 bases between them. CDR3 length: 14 amino acids. Germline V gives CDR1 SQVTM, CDR2 ANQGSEA. The CDR3, as DNA: TGCAGCGTTGATATAGGGAGAAGCCAAGAGACCCAGTACTTC. This translates into CSVDIGRSQETQYF.

The rearrangement uses TRBV2 and TRBJ1-1, with 8 bases that match TRBD1. V shed 0 bases and J 1 base; nucleotides not matched to a gene: 7. CDR3 length: 17 residues. From germline, CDR1 is SNHLY and CDR2 FYNNEI. The CDR3 nucleotides read TGTGCCAGCAGTGAAGCTCTAGGGACAGGCCAGAACACTGAAGCTTTCTTT. This encodes CASSEALGTGQNTEAFF.

About this clone itself: Other DNA sequences in the sample encode the same CDR3. J is TRBJ1-5 and V is TRBV6-2 or TRBV6-3, with D maybe TRBD1 (6 bases). With 2 bases removed from V and 7 bases from J, the gap between germline ends came to 12 bases. The CDR3 sequence is 14 residues long. Germline V gene lookup returns CDR1 MNHEY and CDR2 SVGEGT. Here the CDR3 DNA reads TGTGCCAGCAGTTACGGCCAGGGGTTACAGCCCCAGCATTTT. This codes for CASSYGQGLQPQHF.

This chain joins TRBV24-1 and TRBJ2-1; 8 bases are a match to TRBD2. Germline V gene sequence: CDR1 KGHDR, CDR2 SFDVKD. CDR3 length: 17 residues. The V gene end was trimmed by 4 bases and the J gene end by 1 base; junction bases not matched to a gene: 8. The CDR3 protein is CATSDTSGSRSYNEQFF. The CDR3 bases are TGTGCCACCAGTGACACTAGCGGCTCTCGATCCTACAATGAGCAGTTCTTC.

The CDR3 reads CASSLIGQGDTEAFF. The CDR3 region has the DNA TGTGCCAGCTCACTTATCGGACAGGGGGACACTGAAGCTTTCTTT. J is TRBJ1-1 and V is TRBV18, with 10 positions matching TRBD1. The germline CDR1 and CDR2 sequences are KGHSH and LQKENI. Losses at the gene ends were 4 bases for V and 3 bases for J; bases not matched to a gene: 5. CDR3 length: 15 residues.

The rearrangement uses TRBV20-1 and TRBJ2-1; possibly TRBD2 for D (5 bases). This CDR3 is built from 11 residues. Germline V CDR1 and CDR2: DFQATT, SNEGSKA (reference sequence). V was clipped by 4 bases and J by 6 bases, with 7 bases between them. CDR3 nucleotides: TGCAGTGCTAAGCGGCCCAATGAGCAGTTCTTC. Protein: CSAKRPNEQFF.

The chain uses TRBV27 and TRBJ2-7; 11 bases are a match to TRBD1. CDR1 is MNHEY, CDR2 SMNVEV, per germline (reference sequence). CDR3 length equals 16 residues. V was pared by 7 bases and J by 7 bases, with 15 bases of the junction left unmatched. The CDR3 sequence: CASKLLRTGGLGEQYF. The CDR3 nucleotides read TGTGCCAGCAAGCTACTTCGGACAGGGGGCCTAGGGGAGCAGTACTTC.

The chain has TRBV4-3 and TRBJ1-1; no clear D. Germline V gene data show CDR1 as LGHNA and CDR2 as YSLEER. The CDR3 runs 15 residues. V dropped 0 bases and J dropped 1 base, with 9 bases sitting between them. In nucleotides, the CDR3 is TGCGCCAGCAGCCAAGAATTCGGCGGGAACACTGAAGCTTTCTTT. Its translation is CASSQEFGGNTEAFF.

This chain joins TRBV6-6 and TRBJ1-6, with no clear D. The germline gives CDR1 MNHNY, CDR2 SVGAGI (reference sequence). The CDR3 consists of 15 residues. Deletions cut 7 bases from V and 6 bases from J, with 16 bases between. CDR3 sequence reads: CASIKEGSFNSPLHF. In nucleotides, the CDR3 is TGTGCCAGCATTAAGGAAGGGAGCTTTAATTCACCCCTCCACTTT.

The chain carries TRBV6-4 and TRBJ2-1; perhaps TRBD2 as D (6 bases). In germline, CDR1 is MRHNA, CDR2 SNTAGT. The CDR3 sequence is 15 residues long. Trimming cost V 6 bases and J 2 bases, with 14 bases left between them. The CDR3 loop reads CASRKGLDTYNEQFF. The CDR3 DNA sequence: TGTGCCAGCAGAAAGGGACTGGATACCTACAATGAGCAGTTCTTC.

This clone was observed once. The CDR3 sequence is CASSSRDRGIYGYTF. The CDR3 nucleotides read TGTGCCAGCAGCTCCCGGGACAGGGGGATTTATGGCTACACCTTC. J is TRBJ1-2 and V is TRBV11-2; 11 bases fit TRBD1. V gave up 4 bases and J gave up 5 bases; unmatched junction bases: 6. The CDR3 is made up of 15 amino acids. Germline CDR1 SGHAT, CDR2 FQNNGV.

The J gene is TRBJ1-3, the V gene TRBV28; the D is unclear. This CDR3 has 15 residues. Germline V gene lookup returns CDR1 MDHEN and CDR2 SYDVKM. Trimming took off 3 bases at V and 0 bases at J, with 9 bases between the two ends. The CDR3 is CASSFVTISGNTIYF. The CDR3 bases are TGTGCCAGCAGTTTCGTTACAATCTCTGGAAACACCATATATTTT.